This TCR beta chain came from a study of cytomegalovirus exposure and HLA in healthy donors. General observations from the study: Presence/absence analyses assumed roughly uniform sequencing depth across donors.

Points on this clone: The antigen remains undetermined.

Germline V gene sequence: CDR1 MNHEY, CDR2 SVGAGI. The CDR3 consists of 15 residues. V was clipped by 5 bases and J by 7 bases; unmatched bases: 8. The PCR ran on 60 Vbeta and 13 Jbeta primers. Only in-frame clones appear in the TCRdb table, and some are missing; sequencing was by immunoSEQ multiplex PCR. Counted here are about 120,000 clones, roughly 79% occurring once; the ten biggest clones make up under 5%. Sequenced: PBMCs. This clonotype was obtained from a woman in her 30s in good health and CMV-seronegative. V is TRBV6-5 and J is TRBJ2-3, with TRBD1 identical over 11 bases. CDR3 sequence: CASSATGQGGNTQYF. CDR3 DNA sequence: TGTGCCAGCAGTGCTACGGGACAGGGGGGGAATACGCAGTATTTT.